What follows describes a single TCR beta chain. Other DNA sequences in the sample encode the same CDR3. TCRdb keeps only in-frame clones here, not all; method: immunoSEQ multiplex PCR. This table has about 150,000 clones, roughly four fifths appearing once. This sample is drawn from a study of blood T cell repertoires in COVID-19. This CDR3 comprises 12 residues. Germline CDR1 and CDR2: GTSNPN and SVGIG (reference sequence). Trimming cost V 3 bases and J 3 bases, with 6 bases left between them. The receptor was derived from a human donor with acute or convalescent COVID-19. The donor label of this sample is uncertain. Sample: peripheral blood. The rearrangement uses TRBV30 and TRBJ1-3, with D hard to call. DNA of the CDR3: TGTGCCTGGAGCGTTAGTGGAAACACCATATATTTT. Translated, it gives CAWSVSGNTIYF.